The clone carrying this T cell receptor beta chain was seen more than once but under ten times. The target antigen is unknown. The V end was cut by 7 bases, the J end by 0 bases, with 10 bases between. CDR3 size: 14 residues. Germline lookup yields CDR1 SGDLS and CDR2 YYNGEE. The sample originates from a study of cytomegalovirus exposure and HLA in healthy donors. Regarding the study as a whole: Some V segments, TRBV6-2 and TRBV6-3 among them, were indistinguishable and were therefore excluded. Over 150 TCR beta chains were listed as cytomegalovirus-associated. Generally TCR sequences proved uncommon, though certain public TCRs appeared in numerous donors.

Researchers ran the PCR with 60 Vbeta and 13 Jbeta primers. Here immunoSEQ multiplex PCR was the method, and the copy in TCRdb shows in-frame clones only, minus some. This sample yields 210,000 or so clones, of which 70% to 85% are seen a single time; around 0.2% belongs to the top ten. The TCR was taken from a girl under 10 years old in good health and CMV-seronegative. The material sequenced was PBMCs. The V and J genes are TRBV9 and TRBJ1-4; tentative D call: TRBD1 (5 bases). The CDR3 sequence is CASGRGATNEKLFF. The CDR3 DNA follows: TGTGCCAGCGGGAGGGGCGCAACTAATGAAAAACTGTTTTTT. The variable domain in full, with the rest retrieved from reference TRBV9 and TRBJ1-4, is DSGVTQTPKHLITATGQRVTLRCSPRSGDLSVYWYQQSLDQGLQFLIQYYNGEERAKGNILERFSAQQFPDLHSELNLSSLELGDSALYFCASGRGATNEKLFFGSGTQLSVL.